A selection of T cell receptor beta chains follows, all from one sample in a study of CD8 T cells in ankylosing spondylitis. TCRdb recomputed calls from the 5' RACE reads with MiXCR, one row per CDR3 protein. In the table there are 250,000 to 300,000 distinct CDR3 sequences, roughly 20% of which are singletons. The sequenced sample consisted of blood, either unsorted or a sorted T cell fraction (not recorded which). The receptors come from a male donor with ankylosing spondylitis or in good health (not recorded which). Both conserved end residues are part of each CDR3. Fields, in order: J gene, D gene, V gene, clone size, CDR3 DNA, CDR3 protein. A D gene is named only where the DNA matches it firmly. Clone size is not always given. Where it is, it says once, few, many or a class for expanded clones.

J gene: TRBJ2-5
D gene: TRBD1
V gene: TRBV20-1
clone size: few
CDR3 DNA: TGCAGTGCTAGCGGACAGGGAAAGGGAGAGACCCAGTACTTC
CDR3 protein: CSASGQGKGETQYF

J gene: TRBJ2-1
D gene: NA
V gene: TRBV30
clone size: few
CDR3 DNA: TGTGCCTTGAATGAGCAGTTCTTC
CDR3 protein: CALNEQFF

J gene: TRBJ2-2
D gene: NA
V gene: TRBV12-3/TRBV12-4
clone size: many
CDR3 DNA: TGTGGGAGCAGCCAGAACACCGGGGAGCTGTTTTTT
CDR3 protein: CGSSQNTGELFF

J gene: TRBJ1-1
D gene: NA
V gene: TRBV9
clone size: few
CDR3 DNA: TGTGCCAGCAGAGGGGACGAAAACACTGAAGCTTTCTTT
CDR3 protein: CASRGDENTEAFF

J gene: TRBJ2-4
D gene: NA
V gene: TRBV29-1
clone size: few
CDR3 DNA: TGCAGCGTTTCAGCCTTAGCCAAAAACATTCAGTACTTC
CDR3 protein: CSVSALAKNIQYF

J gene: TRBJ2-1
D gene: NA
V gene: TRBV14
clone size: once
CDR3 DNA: TGTGCCAGCAGCGAAGGACTTTTTTACAATGAGCAGTTCTTC
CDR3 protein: CASSEGLFYNEQFF

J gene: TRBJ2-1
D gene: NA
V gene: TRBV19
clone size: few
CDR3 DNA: TGTGCCAGTAGTATAGATCTATTCAGGGGCCTATACAATGAGCAGTTCTTC
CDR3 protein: CASSIDLFRGLYNEQFF

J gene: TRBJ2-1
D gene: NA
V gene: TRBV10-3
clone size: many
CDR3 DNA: TGTGCCATCACCAGGGACGGGTTTGAGCAGTTCTTC
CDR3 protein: CAITRDGFEQFF

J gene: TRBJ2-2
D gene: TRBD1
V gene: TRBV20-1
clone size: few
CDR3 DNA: TGCAGTGCAAACGGGGACAGGGGAACAGGGGAGCTGTTTTTT
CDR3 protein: CSANGDRGTGELFF

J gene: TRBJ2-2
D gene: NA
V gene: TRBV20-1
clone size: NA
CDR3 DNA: TGCAGTGCTAGCCCGAATAGTTTTGGGGCCGGGGAGCTGTTTTTT
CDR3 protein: CSASPNSFGAGELFF

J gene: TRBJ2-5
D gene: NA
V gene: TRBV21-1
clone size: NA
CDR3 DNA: TGTGCCAGCAGCAAAGGACTAGATCAAGAGACCCAGTACTTC
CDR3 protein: CASSKGLDQETQYF

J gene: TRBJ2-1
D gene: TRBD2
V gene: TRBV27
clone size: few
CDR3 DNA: TGTGCCAGCAGTTTAAGCGGGGCCTTGGGGCAGTTCTTC
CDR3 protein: CASSLSGALGQFF

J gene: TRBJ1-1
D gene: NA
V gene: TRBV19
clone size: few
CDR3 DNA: TGTGCCAGTAGCGCCCGGGGATCCCGTGAAGCTTTCTTT
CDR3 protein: CASSARGSREAFF

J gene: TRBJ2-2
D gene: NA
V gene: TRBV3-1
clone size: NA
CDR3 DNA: TGTGCCAGCAGCCAAGGCGGACTATCCTTTGGGAGCGGGGAGCTGTTTTTT
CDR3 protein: CASSQGGLSFGSGELFF

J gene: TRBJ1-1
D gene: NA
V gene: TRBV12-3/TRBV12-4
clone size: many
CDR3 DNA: TGTGCCAGCAGTTTGAGGGGGGTTGGCACTGAAGCTTTCTTT
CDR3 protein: CASSLRGVGTEAFF

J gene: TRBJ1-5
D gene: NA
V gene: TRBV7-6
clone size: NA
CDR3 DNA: TGTGCCAGCAGCTTGGAAGTCGAGGGCCAGCCCCAGCATTTT
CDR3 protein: CASSLEVEGQPQHF

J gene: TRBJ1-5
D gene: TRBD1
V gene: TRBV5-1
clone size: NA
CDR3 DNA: TGCGCCAGCAGCTTGGGACAGGGTAATAGCAATCAGCCCCAGCATTTT
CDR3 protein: CASSLGQGNSNQPQHF

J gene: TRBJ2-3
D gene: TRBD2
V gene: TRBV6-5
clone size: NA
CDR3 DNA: TGTGCCAGCAGTTACGCCAGCGGGGCTAACACAGATACGCAGTATTTT
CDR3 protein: CASSYASGANTDTQYF

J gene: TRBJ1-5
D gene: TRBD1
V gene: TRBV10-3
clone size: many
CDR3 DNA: TGTGCCATCAGTGACAGGGGGACAGATCAGCCCCAGCATTTT
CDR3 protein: CAISDRGTDQPQHF

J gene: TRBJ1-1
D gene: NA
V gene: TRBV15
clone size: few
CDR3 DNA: TGTGCCACCAGCCGGGGAGGTAACACTGAAGCTTTCTTT
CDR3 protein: CATSRGGNTEAFF

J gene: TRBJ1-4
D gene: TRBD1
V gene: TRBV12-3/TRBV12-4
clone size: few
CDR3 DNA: TGTGCCAGCAGTGCGAGACAGGGGTTATTTCCAACTAATGAAAAACTGTTTTTT
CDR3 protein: CASSARQGLFPTNEKLFF

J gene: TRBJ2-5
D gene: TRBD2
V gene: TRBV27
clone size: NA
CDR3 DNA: TGTGCCAGCAGGGGACTAGCGGGGGTCTATGAGACCCAGTACTTC
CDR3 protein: CASRGLAGVYETQYF

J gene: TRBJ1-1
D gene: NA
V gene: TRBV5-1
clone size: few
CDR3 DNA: TGCGCCAGCAGATCTTCCAGGGACATAGTGAGTGTTGGGAACACTGAAGCTTTCTTT
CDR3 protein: CASRSSRDIVSVGNTEAFF

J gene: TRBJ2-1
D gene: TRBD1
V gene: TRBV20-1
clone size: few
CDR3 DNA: TGCAGTGCTAGAGCCCAAGGGACAGGGAAAAGGCGCAATGAGCAGTTCTTC
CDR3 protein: CSARAQGTGKRRNEQFF

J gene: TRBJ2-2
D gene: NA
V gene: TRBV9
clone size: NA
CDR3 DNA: TGTGCCAGCAGCGTAGCTATTGGGACCGAATACACCGGGGAGCTGTTTTTT
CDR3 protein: CASSVAIGTEYTGELFF

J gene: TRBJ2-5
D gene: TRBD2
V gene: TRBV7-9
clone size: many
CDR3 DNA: TGTGCCAGCAGCCTCGACCGGACTAGCGGAAAGACCCAGTACTTC
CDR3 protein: CASSLDRTSGKTQYF

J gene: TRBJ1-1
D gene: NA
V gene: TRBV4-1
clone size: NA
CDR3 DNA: TGCGCCAGCAGCCCAGACCGCCCTGCGGCTGAAGCTTTCTTT
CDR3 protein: CASSPDRPAAEAFF